The source of this T cell receptor (beta chain) is a study of cytomegalovirus exposure and HLA in healthy donors (dated by TCRdb to 2016 to 2017). For context, the study as a whole: In an earlier analysis of 450 to 750 of the donors, under 300 Gb of sequence data and 100 million or so unique TCR beta sequences from about 179 million T cells were reported. An early release covering over 500 HLA-typed donors comprised about 300 gigabases of sequencing data and around 86 million unique TCR sequences. The genetic ancestry cluster associated with self-reported Caucasian donors included about 81% of the roughly 390 genotyped donors. The study aimed to test whether cataloging public T cell receptors could reveal signatures of past pathogen exposure. The T cell repertoires of 700 or so subjects were profiled by immunosequencing and related to cytomegalovirus serostatus. Besides the first cohort of 666 subjects, a separate validation cohort made up of 120 different subjects was used. To predict cytomegalovirus infection status, the study brought together high-throughput TCR immunosequencing, statistical association of individual TCRs with disease status, and machine learning. A later analysis re-examined previously published TCR beta repertoires from about 670 donors and added high-resolution HLA genotyping to investigate patterns of TCR occurrence. The later analysis used no new phenotypic data to find candidate immune exposures, relying instead on TCR beta sequences and their occurrence across donors. An earlier analysis of around 640 of the donors used high-throughput TCR beta sequencing to judge whether each TCR beta V gene segment behaved as functional or pseudogenic. Donor age, sex, ethnicity and CMV serostatus were compiled together with the repertoire data. In a later genetic analysis, genome-wide SNP genotypes for 398 of the 666 donors were used, and that subset was treated as a discovery cohort. All discovery cohort repertoires had been generated using a single sequencing platform. Class I and class II HLA loci were covered by the typing at four-digit resolution. The number of typed donors differed by locus: about 620-640 for A, B, C, DRB1 and DQB1; roughly 510 for DQA1; approximately 610 for DPA1; and roughly 490 for DPB1. Because of strong linkage in the cohort, a few DR-DQ haplotypes were treated as single units for association and clustering. On average, 235,054 unique TCR beta nucleotide sequences were sequenced per donor among a few hundred genotyped donors of the cohort, with roughly 18% of those sequences being non-productive. Overall study outcomes, separate from this receptor: While some public TCRs were present in many individuals, most TCR sequences turned up only very rarely across donors. Cytomegalovirus status was reported to be diagnosed by the classifier with high specificity and sensitivity in both the original and validation cohorts. According to a later analysis, TCR association rates differed among HLA loci, with DRB1 alleles showing the most associated TCRs and HLA-C alleles showing the fewest. A later analysis reported that several top co-occurrence clusters appeared linked to parvovirus B19, influenza, CMV and Epstein-Barr virus. It was suggested by the authors that the approach could potentially be generalized to other disease states and immunological phenotypes. V-gene and J-gene trimming of TCR beta chains was associated with a missense DCLRE1C variant in a later genetic analysis, and the association was replicated in an independent cohort. Roughly uniform sequencing depth across donors was assumed in presence/absence analyses, although this assumption may not hold. Most CMV-associated TCR beta chains appeared to be HLA-restricted in a later analysis, and the HLA associations seemed to be driven largely by CMV exposure. At a false discovery rate of 0.05, a later analysis linked roughly 17,000 TCR beta sequences to specific HLA alleles. According to a later genetic analysis, donors in an Asian-associated ancestry cluster had fewer N-insertions in productive TCRs than the roughly 700-donor mean. Immune exposure information for the cohort was limited to CMV serostatus. Because counts were too low, seventeen rarely observed V segments, including chromosome 9 orphons, were excluded from the earlier analysis of around 590 of the donors. The study gave a list of 150 to 200 TCR beta chains associated with cytomegalovirus. In vitro tests confirmed that three of the cytomegalovirus-associated TCR beta chains recognize cytomegalovirus antigens. A cluster of highly shared sequence variants was judged likely to be a technical artifact of the sequencing pipeline. An earlier analysis of 587 of the donors showed that most TCR beta V segments appeared in productive rearrangements either about 87% or about 30% of the time, which broadly matched IMGT annotations. This cohort had only TCR beta chains sequenced, and the lack of alpha or paired-chain data limited which features could be detected. Some IMGT-functional V segments, including TRBV6-2 and TRBV6-3, could not be told apart with the 87-base-pair reads, so those segments were excluded. A later analysis found that HLA-associated TCR beta chains were more clonally expanded and had lower generation probabilities than equally common non-associated chains. Linkage disequilibrium might explain the correlated functional status among segregating V segments, but an unknown experimental factor could not be ruled out. Because HLA typing was unavailable for some donors at each locus, only the typed subset was used in association tests. A further reported finding was that TCR beta sequences accurately predicted the HLA-A and HLA-B alleles for most subjects in the first cohort. When HLA alleles, especially DR and DQ, strongly co-occurred, TCR associations were difficult to assign to individual alleles.

For CDR1 and CDR2, the germline V gene lists MDHEN and SYDVKM. The CDR3 has 11 amino acids, counting the end cysteine and phenylalanine. CDR3 DNA only is kept here, 33 bases in frame from base 1. The cohort was made up of about 610 healthy bone marrow donors. All cohort members were sampled while nominally healthy, although unrecorded immune exposures were likely present. The donor tested CMV seropositive and was one of the 289 seropositive cohort members. A peripheral blood sample was provided by each donor, and peripheral blood mononuclear cells were used for TCR beta sequencing. Genomic DNA extraction from the blood cell samples was performed with the Qiagen DNeasy Blood Extraction Kit. To prepare the library, the immunoSEQ multiplex PCR assay was applied. For the multiplex PCR, a mixture combining 60 forward primers for TCR Vbeta segments and 13 reverse primers for TCR Jbeta segments was used. The CDR3 region of rearranged TCR beta genes was amplified from genomic DNA with a multiplex PCR assay. On the Illumina HiSeq System, the amplified TCR beta libraries were sequenced as 87-base-pair reads. The paper's processing steps were these. In a later analysis, 70 million to 95 million unique TCR beta chains were counted across the 500 to 850 repertoires, and approximately 11 million of these chains were shared by at least two donors. To remove PCR and sequencing errors, raw reads were error-corrected and collapsed into unique sequences using a nearest-neighbor algorithm that merged closely related sequences. To assign V, D and J gene segments, CDR3 sequences were aligned to IMGT reference sequences. For a sequence to be retained, a match of at least six nucleotides to both a V gene segment and a J gene segment was required. Rearrangements were classified as productive when the CDR3 lacked stop codons and remained in frame with V and J, and all other rearrangements were classified as non-productive. Following IMGT convention, CDR3 was defined as the stretch from the second conserved V-encoded cysteine up to the conserved J-encoded phenylalanine. The earlier analysis of about 610 of the donors excluded sequences that lacked an unambiguous match to a single V gene segment. An earlier analysis of 500 to 700 of the donors classified V segments as functional when productive rearrangements were above 56.7% and as segregating when the standard deviation between donors was above 5%. A statistical classification framework was built to diagnose cytomegalovirus status from the catalog of TCR beta chain sequences. In a later analysis, V and J genes were assigned by comparing TCR nucleotide sequences against IMGT/GENE-DB human TR gene sequences. In a later analysis, CDR3 sequences and most-parsimonious VDJ recombination scenarios were assigned using the TCRdist pipeline. In a later analysis, each TCR beta chain was defined by its CDR3 amino acid sequence together with its V-gene family, and reads lacking a unique V-gene family were excluded. In a later analysis, fewer than 650 highly shared, low-generation-probability nucleotide sequences were removed to address suspected cross-contamination and a sequencing artifact. For each public chain, a later analysis derived a clonal expansion index from normalized ranks of inferred template counts within each repertoire. Generation probabilities in a later analysis came from a VDJ recombination model fitted to out-of-frame rearrangements, and those results were checked against IGoR. In a later analysis, hypergeometric tests were used to score TCR-TCR, TCR-HLA and TCR-CMV co-occurrence, with a repertoire-size bias correction applied to TCR pairs. A later analysis estimated false discovery rates by permuting HLA or CMV assignments 20 times. In a later analysis, co-occurring TCRs were grouped with DBSCAN, and TCRdist sequence similarity was added when clustering was performed within HLA-allele-positive subsets. For co-occurrence clustering, repertoires with fewer than 30,000 or more than 120,000 public chains were excluded, along with five repertoires with anomalous nucleotide sharing. TCRdb took this table from immuneACCESS and kept in-frame rearrangements with V and J called. Such tables lack part of the clones; where checked against another copy, unresolved V genes explain under half of the gap, and the rest is unexplained. V and J calls and clone size are as listed in that table; D and trimming were resolved from the DNA. For this sample the table gives under 200,000 clones, of which approximately 71% were detected only once. The ten largest clones capture roughly 8.2% of the sample.

A word on this clone: What antigen it recognizes has not been identified. Base quality data are lacking; no much larger clone is found one base away.

Recombination linked TRBV28 to TRBJ1-1, with an unclear D gene assignment. This TCR derives from a woman in her 40s in good health and CMV-seropositive. Sample: PBMCs. The DNA reads as follows: TGTGGAGCTGCGAGTATGACTGAAGCTTTCTTT. Its protein product is CGAASMTEAFF.